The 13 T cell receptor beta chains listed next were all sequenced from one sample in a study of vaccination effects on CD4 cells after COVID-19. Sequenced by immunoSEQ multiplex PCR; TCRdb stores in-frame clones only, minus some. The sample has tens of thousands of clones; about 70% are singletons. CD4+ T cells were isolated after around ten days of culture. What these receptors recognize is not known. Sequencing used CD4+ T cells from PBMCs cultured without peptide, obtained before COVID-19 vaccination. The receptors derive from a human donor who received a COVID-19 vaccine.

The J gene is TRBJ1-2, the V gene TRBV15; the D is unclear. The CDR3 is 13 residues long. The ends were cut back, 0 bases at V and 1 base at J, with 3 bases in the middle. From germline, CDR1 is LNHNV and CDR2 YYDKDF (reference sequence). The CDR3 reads CATSRDLNYGYTF. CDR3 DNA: TGTGCCACCAGCAGAGATCTTAACTATGGCTACACCTTC.

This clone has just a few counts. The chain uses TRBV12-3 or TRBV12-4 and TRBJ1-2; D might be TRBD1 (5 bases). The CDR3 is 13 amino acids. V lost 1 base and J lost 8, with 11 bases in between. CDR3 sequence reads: CASSLVGGRGYTF. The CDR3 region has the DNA TGTGCCAGCAGTTTAGTGGGGGGTAGAGGCTACACCTTC.

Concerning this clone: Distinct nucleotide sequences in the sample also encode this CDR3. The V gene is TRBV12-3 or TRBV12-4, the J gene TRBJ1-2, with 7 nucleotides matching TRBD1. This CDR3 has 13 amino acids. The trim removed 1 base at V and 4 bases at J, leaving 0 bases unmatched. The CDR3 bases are TGTGCCAGCAGTTTAGGACAGGGCTATGGCTACACCTTC. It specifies CASSLGQGYGYTF.

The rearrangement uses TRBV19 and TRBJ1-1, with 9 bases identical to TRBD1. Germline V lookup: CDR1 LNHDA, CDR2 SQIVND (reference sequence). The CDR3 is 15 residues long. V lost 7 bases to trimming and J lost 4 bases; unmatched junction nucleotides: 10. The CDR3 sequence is CASNTIQGASTEAFF. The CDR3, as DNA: TGTGCCAGTAATACAATACAGGGGGCATCCACTGAAGCTTTCTTT.

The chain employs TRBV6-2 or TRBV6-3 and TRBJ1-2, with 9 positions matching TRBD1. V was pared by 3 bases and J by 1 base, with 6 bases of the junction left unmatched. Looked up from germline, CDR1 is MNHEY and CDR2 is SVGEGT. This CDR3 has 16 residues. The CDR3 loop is CASSYSQGAVNYGYTF. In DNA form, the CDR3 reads TGTGCCAGCAGTTATTCACAGGGGGCCGTTAACTATGGCTACACCTTC.

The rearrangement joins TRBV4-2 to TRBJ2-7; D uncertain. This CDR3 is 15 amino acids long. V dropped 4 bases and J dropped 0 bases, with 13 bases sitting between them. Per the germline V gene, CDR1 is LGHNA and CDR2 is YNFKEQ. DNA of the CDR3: TGTGCCAGCAGCCTCAAAAGCCCGAGCTCCTACGAGCAGTACTTC. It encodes CASSLKSPSSYEQYF.

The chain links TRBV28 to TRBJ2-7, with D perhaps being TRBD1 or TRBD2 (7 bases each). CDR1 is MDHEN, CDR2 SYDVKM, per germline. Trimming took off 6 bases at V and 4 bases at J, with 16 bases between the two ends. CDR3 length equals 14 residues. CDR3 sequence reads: CASSQGGVGYEQYF. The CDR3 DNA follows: TGTGCCAGCAGCCAGGGGGGGGTTGGATACGAGCAGTACTTC.

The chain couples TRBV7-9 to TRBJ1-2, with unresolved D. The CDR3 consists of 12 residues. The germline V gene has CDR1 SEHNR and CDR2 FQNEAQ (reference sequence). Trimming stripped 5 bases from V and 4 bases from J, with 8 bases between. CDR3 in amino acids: CASSLASYGYTF. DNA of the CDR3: TGTGCCAGCAGCCTGGCCAGCTATGGCTACACCTTC.

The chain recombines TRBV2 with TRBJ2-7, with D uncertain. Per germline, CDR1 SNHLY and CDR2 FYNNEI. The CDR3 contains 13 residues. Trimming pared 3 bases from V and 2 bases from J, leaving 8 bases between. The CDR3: CASSDSSPYEQYF. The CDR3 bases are TGTGCCAGCAGTGACTCTTCCCCCTACGAGCAGTACTTC. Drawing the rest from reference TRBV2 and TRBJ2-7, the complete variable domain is EPEVTQTPSHQVTQMGQEVILRCVPISNHLYFYWYRQILGQKVEFLVSFYNNEISEKSEIFDDQFSVERPDGSNFTLKIRSTKLEDSAMYFCASSDSSPYEQYFGPGTRLTVT.

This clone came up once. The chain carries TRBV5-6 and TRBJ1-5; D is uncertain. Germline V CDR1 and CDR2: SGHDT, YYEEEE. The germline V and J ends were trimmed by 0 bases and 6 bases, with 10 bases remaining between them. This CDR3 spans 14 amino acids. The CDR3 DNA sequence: TGTGCCAGCAGCTTGGTCGGCCGGTTTCAGCCCCAGCATTTT. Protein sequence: CASSLVGRFQPQHF.

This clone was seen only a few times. In nucleotides, the CDR3 is TGTGCCAGCTCACCACAGGGGGTTGATGGCTACACCTTC. Protein: CASSPQGVDGYTF. The J gene is TRBJ1-2, the V gene TRBV18; maybe TRBD1 (6 bases). CDR1 is KGHSH, CDR2 LQKENI, per germline. Trimming left V 1 base short and J 6 bases short, with 9 bases between. This CDR3 has 13 amino acids.

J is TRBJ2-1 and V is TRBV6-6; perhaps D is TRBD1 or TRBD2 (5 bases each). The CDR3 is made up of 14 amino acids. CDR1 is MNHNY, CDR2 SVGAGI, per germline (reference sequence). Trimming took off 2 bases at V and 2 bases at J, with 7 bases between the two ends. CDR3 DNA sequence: TGTGCCAGCAGTTACCGGGGCCCCTACAATGAGCAGTTCTTC. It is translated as CASSYRGPYNEQFF.

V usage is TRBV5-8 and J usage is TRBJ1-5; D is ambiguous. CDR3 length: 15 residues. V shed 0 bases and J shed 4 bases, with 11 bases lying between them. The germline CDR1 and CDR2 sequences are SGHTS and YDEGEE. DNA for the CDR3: TGTGCCAGCAGCTTGGGTAGCCTACGGAATCAGCCCCAGCATTTT. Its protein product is CASSLGSLRNQPQHF.